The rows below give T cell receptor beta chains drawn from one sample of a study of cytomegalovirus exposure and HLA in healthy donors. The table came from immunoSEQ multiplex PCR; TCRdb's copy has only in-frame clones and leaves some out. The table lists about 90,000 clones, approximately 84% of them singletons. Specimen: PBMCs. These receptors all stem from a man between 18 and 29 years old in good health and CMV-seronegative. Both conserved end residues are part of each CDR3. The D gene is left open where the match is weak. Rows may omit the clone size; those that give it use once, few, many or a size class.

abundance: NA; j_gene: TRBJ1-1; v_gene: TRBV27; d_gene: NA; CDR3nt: TGTGCCAGCAGCCCCGGGGTTAGCACTGAAGCTTTCTTT; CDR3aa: CASSPGVSTEAFF
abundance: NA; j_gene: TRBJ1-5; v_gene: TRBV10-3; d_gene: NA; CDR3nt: TGTGCCATCAGTGACTCTGGGGCTCAGCCCCAGCATTTT; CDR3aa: CAISDSGAQPQHF
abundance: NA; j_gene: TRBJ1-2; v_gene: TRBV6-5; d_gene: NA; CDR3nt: TGTGCCAGCAGTTCCGCCATTTTACAGGGCCACGGCTACACCTTC; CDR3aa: CASSSAILQGHGYTF
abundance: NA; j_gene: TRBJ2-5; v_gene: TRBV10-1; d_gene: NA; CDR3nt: TGCGCCAGCAGTTCCAGGGGAGAGACCCAGTACTTC; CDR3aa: CASSSRGETQYF
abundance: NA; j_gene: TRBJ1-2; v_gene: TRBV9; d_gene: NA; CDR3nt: TGTGCCAGCAGCGTAGGGGCAAAACTCGTCTCCTATGGCTACACCTTC; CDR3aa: CASSVGAKLVSYGYTF
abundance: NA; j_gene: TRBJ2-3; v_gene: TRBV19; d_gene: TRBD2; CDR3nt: TGTGCCAGTAGTCCCTTAGCGGGTGAGCTGAATACGCAGTATTTT; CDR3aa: CASSPLAGELNTQYF
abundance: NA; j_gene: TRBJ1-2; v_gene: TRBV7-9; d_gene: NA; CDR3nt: TGTGCCAGCAGCTTGGGGGCAGGGGTTAAGGCATGGGGTGGCTACACCTTC; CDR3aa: CASSLGAGVKAWGGYTF
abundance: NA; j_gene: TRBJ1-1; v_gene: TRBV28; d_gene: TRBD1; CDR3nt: TGTGCCAGCAGACCAGGGGGCCGGAACACTGAAGCTTTCTTT; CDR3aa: CASRPGGRNTEAFF
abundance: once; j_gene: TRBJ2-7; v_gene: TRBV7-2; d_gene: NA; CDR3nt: TGTGCCAGCAGCTTAGGCGGAATCTCCTACGAGCAGTACTTC; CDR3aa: CASSLGGISYEQYF
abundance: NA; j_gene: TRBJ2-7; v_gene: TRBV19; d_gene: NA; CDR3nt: TGTGCCAGTAGTGCCTCCCTGGGGGGGCCCTACGAGCAGTACTTC; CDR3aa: CASSASLGGPYEQYF
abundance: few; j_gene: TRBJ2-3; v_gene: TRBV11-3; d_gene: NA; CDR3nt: TGTGCCAGCAGCCTGGACTTCACCACAGATACGCAGTATTTT; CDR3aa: CASSLDFTTDTQYF
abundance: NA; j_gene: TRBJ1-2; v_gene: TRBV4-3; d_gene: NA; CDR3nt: TGCGCCAGCAGCCAAGATCATGGAGGCTACTATGGCTACACCTTC; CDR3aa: CASSQDHGGYYGYTF
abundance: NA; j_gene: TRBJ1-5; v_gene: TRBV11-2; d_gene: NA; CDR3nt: TGTGCCAGCAGCTTAGAGGGTACAGGGCACCAGCCCCAGCATTTT; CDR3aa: CASSLEGTGHQPQHF
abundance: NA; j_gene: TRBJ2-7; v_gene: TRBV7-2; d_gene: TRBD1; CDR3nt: TGTGCCAGCAGCTCCGACAGGGCGGCTGAAGAGCAGTACTTC; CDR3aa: CASSSDRAAEEQYF
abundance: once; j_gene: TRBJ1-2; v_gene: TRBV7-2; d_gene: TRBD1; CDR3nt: TGTGCCAGCAGCCTCCTCAGGACAGGGGAAGGCTACACCTTC; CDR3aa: CASSLLRTGEGYTF
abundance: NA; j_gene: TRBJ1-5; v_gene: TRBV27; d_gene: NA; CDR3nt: TGTGCCAGCAGTTTATCGGGGGCCGGGCAGCCCCAGCATTTT; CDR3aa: CASSLSGAGQPQHF
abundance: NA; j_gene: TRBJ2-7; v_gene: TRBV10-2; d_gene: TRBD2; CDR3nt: TGCGCCAGCAGTGAAACTAGCGGGAGGTTAGACGAGCAGTACTTC; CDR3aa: CASSETSGRLDEQYF
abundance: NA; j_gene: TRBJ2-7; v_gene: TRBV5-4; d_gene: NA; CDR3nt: TGTGCCAGCAGCTTGGGGAGCGGCTACGAGCAGTACTTC; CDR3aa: CASSLGSGYEQYF
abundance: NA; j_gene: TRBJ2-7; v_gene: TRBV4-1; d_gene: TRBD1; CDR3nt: TGCGCCAGCAGCCAAGGACAGGGGGCTGATGAGCAGTACTTC; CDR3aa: CASSQGQGADEQYF
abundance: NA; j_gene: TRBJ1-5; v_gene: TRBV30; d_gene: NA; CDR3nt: TGTGCCTGGAGTGTAGTAGGGGGTGGTCAGCCCCAGCATTTT; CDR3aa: CAWSVVGGGQPQHF
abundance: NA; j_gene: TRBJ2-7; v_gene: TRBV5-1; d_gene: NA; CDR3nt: TGCGCCAGCAGCCGGGACTCACTAAACGAGCAGTACTTC; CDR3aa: CASSRDSLNEQYF
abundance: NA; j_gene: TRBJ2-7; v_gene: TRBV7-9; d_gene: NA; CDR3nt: TGTGCCAGCAGCTTCAACTACGAGCAGTACTTC; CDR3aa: CASSFNYEQYF
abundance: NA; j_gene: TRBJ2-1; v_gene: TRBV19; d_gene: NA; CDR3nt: TGTGCCAGTAGAAGTTCAATGAGAGAGCAGTTCTTC; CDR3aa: CASRSSMREQFF
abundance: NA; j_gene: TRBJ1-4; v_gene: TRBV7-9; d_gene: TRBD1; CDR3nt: TGTGCCAGCAGCTTACGGGACAGGGAAAAACTGTTTTTT; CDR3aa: CASSLRDREKLFF
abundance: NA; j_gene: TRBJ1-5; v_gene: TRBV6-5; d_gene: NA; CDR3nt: TGTGCCAGCAGTTACACTACAGGGTCTGATCAGCCCCAGCATTTT; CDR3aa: CASSYTTGSDQPQHF
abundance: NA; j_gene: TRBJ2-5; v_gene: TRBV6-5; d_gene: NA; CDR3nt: TGTGCCAGCAGTACCCCGGGAGACCAAGAGACCCAGTACTTC; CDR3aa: CASSTPGDQETQYF
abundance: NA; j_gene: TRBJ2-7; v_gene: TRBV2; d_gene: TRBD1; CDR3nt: TGTGCCAGATCGGATAGTGGGGACAGGGACCCCTACGAGCAGTACTTC; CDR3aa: CARSDSGDRDPYEQYF
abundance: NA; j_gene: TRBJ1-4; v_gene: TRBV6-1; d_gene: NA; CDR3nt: TGTGCCAGCAGTGAAGCGGTGGCCCAATCTAATGAAAAACTGTTTTTT; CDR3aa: CASSEAVAQSNEKLFF
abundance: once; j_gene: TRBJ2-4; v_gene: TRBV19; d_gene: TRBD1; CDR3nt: TGTGCCAGTAGGTTGGGACAGGGGGAAAACATTCAGTACTTC; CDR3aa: CASRLGQGENIQYF
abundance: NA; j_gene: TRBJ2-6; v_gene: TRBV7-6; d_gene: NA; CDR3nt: TGTGCCAGCAGCTTACGGGAGTCTGGGGCCAACGTCCTGACTTTC; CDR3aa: CASSLRESGANVLTF
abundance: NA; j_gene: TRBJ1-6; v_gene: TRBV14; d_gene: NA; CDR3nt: TGTGCCAGCACCCCGGGACTGGGGCGTCCCCTCCACTTT; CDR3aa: CASTPGLGRPLHF
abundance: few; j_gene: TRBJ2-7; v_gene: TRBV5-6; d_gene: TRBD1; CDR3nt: TGTGCCAGCAGCTTGAAGGACAGGGGCCGATACGAGCAGTACTTC; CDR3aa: CASSLKDRGRYEQYF
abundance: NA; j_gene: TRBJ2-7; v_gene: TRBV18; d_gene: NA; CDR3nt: TGTGCCAGCTCACCCGACAGCTTCGCCTACGAGCAGTACTTC; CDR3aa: CASSPDSFAYEQYF
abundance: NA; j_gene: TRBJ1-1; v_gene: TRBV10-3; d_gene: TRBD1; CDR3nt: TGTGCCATCAGTGATAGGGGGCCAGACACTGAAGCTTTCTTT; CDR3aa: CAISDRGPDTEAFF
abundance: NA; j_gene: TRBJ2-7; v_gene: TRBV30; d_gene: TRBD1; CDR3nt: TGTGCCTGGCAAACCGGGACAGGGCTCTACGAGCAGTACTTC; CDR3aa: CAWQTGTGLYEQYF
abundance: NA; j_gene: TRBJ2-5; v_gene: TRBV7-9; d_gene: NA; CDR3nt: TGTGCCAGCGGAAAAGCGGGTGGGGAGACCCAGTACTTC; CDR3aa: CASGKAGGETQYF
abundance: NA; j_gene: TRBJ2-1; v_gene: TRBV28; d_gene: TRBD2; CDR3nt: TGTGCCAGCAGTTTATTCGGACTAGCGGGAGAAGTTGAGCAGTTCTTC; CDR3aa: CASSLFGLAGEVEQFF
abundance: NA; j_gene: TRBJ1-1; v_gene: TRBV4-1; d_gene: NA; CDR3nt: TGCGCCAGCAGCCTCGTCCGGCAGACTCAATCGAACACTGAAGCTTTCTTT; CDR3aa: CASSLVRQTQSNTEAFF
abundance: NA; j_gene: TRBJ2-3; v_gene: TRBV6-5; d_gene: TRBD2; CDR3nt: TGTGCCAGCAGTTTCCTGGGGACTAGCGGGCCAGATACGCAGTATTTT; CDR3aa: CASSFLGTSGPDTQYF
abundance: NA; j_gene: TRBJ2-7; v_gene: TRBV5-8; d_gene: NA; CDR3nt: TGTGCCAGCAGCTGGAGGCCCGGGGACGAGCAGTACTTC; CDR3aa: CASSWRPGDEQYF
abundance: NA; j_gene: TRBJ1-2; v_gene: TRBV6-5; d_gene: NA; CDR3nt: TGTGCCAGCAGTTATTCCGCAGGGGCGAGCTATGGCTACACCTTC; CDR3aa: CASSYSAGASYGYTF
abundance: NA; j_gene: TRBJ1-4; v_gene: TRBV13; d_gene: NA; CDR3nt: TGTGCCAGCAGCTTAGCCGGATCGAGACTCCGCGGTGAAAAACTGTTTTTT; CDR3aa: CASSLAGSRLRGEKLFF
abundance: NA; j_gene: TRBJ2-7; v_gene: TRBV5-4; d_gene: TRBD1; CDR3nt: TGTGCCAGCAGCCTACCCCAAGACAGGGCCTACGAGCAGTACTTC; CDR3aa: CASSLPQDRAYEQYF
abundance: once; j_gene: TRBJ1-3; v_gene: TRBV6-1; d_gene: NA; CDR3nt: TGTGCCAGCATTACAGGCTTAAGCTCTGGAAACACCATATATTTT; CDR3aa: CASITGLSSGNTIYF
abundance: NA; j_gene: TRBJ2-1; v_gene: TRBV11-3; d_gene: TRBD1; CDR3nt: TGTGCCAGCAGCTTAGATCAGGGGGTAAATGAGCAGTTCTTC; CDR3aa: CASSLDQGVNEQFF
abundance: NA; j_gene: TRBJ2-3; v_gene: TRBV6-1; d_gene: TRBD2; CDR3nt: TGTGCCAGCAGTGCCACTAGCGGCCCCACAGATACGCAGTATTTT; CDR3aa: CASSATSGPTDTQYF
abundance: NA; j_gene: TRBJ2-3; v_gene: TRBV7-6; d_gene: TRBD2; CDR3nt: TGTGCCAGCAGCTTGGGGCTAGCGGGAGAAGATACGCAGTATTTT; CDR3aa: CASSLGLAGEDTQYF
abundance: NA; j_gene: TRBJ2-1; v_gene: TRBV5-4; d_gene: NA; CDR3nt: TGTGCCAGCAGCTTGGAGGACGGACTCAATGAGCAGTTCTTC; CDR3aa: CASSLEDGLNEQFF
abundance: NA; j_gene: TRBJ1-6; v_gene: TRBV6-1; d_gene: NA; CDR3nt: TGTGCCAGCAGTGAGGAGAAAGCCTATAATTCACCCCTCCACTTT; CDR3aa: CASSEEKAYNSPLHF
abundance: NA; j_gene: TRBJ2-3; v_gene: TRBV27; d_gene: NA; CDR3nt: TGTGCCAGCAAAAAGGAGAGCACAGATACGCAGTATTTT; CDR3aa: CASKKESTDTQYF
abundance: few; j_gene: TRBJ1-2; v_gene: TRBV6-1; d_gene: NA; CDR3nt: TGTGCCAGCAGTGTCGGGCAGGGCTACCATGGCTACACCTTC; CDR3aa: CASSVGQGYHGYTF
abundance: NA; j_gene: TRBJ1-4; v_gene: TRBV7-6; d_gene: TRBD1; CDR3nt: TGTGCCAGCAGCTTGACTTTGACAGGGACTAATGAAAAACTGTTTTTT; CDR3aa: CASSLTLTGTNEKLFF
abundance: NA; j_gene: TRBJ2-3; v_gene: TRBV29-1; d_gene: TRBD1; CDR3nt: TGCAGCGTCCAGAGGACAGGGAGAGAAACAGATACGCAGTATTTT; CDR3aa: CSVQRTGRETDTQYF
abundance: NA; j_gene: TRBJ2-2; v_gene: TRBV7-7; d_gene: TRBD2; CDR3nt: TGTGCTAGCAGCTCATATACCGGGACTATCGTGGTCGGGGAGCTGTTTTTT; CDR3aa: CASSSYTGTIVVGELFF
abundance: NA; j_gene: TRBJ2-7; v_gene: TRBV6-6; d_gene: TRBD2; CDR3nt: TGTGCCAGCAGTCCCTCACCCGGCGGGAGGGGATACGAGCAGTACTTC; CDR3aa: CASSPSPGGRGYEQYF
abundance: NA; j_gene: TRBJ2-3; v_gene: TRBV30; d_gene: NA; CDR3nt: TGTGCCTGGAGTGTACAGTACCGCACAGATACGCAGTATTTT; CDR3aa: CAWSVQYRTDTQYF
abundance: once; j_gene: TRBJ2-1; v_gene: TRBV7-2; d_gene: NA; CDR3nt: TGTGCCAGCAGCTTAATTTCGGGAGCGGCCAATGAGCAGTTCTTC; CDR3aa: CASSLISGAANEQFF
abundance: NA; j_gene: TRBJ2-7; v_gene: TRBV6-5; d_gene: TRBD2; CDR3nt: TGTGCCAGCACCTCCTGGACTAGCGGGAGTGACGAGCAGTACTTC; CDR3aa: CASTSWTSGSDEQYF
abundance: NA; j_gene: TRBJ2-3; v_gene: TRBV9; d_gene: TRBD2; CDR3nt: TGTGCCAGCAGCGTAGGTCTTAGCGGGAGTACAGATACGCAGTATTTT; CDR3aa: CASSVGLSGSTDTQYF